One and the same sample provided the 23 T cell receptor beta chains below, sequenced in a study of T cell responses to AZD1222 COVID-19 vaccine. Some clones are missing from TCRdb's copy, which holds only in-frame ones; the method was immunoSEQ multiplex PCR. The sample has around 130,000 clones; over 90% are singletons. The source was peripheral blood, collected on day 0 of AZD1222 vaccination. The receptor set was obtained from an adult in good health.

The chain joins TRBV5-1 to TRBJ1-1; D gene ambiguous. This CDR3 has 14 amino acids. Germline values: CDR1 SGHRS, CDR2 YFSETQ. V lost 5 bases, J lost 2 bases, and 13 bases lay in between. As DNA, the CDR3 is TGCGCCAGCAGGAAGGAACTCCTAAACACTGAAGCTTTCTTT. It translates to CASRKELLNTEAFF. The complete variable domain, with remaining parts taken from reference TRBV5-1 and TRBJ1-1, reads KAGVTQTPRYLIKTRGQQVTLSCSPISGHRSVSWYQQTPGQGLQFLFEYFSETQRNKGNFPGRFSGRQFSNSRSEMNVSTLELGDSALYLCASRKELLNTEAFFGQGTRLTVV.

The genes are TRBV7-9 and TRBJ2-1, with D uncertain. The length of the CDR3 is 12 residues. Trimming shortened V by 1 base and J by 15 bases, and 13 bases separated the two germline ends. Germline CDR1 and CDR2: SEHNR and FQNEAQ (reference sequence). Written as DNA, the CDR3 is TGTGCCAGCAGCTTAGTTCCGTCAGATTGGTTCTTC. It codes for CASSLVPSDWFF.

For the CDR3, the DNA is TGCGCCAGCAGCCAAGATCTCCCCAGGGGAACCGGGGAGCTGTTTTTT. It yields the protein CASSQDLPRGTGELFF. V gene TRBV4-1 combines with J gene TRBJ2-2; tentative D call: TRBD1 (6 bases). The CDR3 loop spans 16 amino acids. V was shortened by 0 bases and J by 5 bases, with 13 bases between the two germline ends. Germline CDR1 MGHRA, CDR2 YSYEKL.

The chain joins TRBV6-5 to TRBJ2-5, with D perhaps matching TRBD1 (6 bases). Germline-derived CDR1 and CDR2 are MNHEY and SVGAGI. The CDR3 is made up of 15 amino acids. The V end was cut by 6 bases, the J end by 2 bases, with 16 bases between. Here the CDR3 reads CASSSMLGTQETQYF. The CDR3 DNA reads TGTGCCAGCAGCTCTATGCTCGGGACACAAGAGACCCAGTACTTC.

The V and J genes are TRBV19 and TRBJ1-4, with D unresolved. This CDR3 is built from 12 residues. V lost 2 bases, J lost 8 bases, and 6 bases lay in between. Germline CDR1 LNHDA, CDR2 SQIVND (reference sequence). The CDR3 is CASSIQGEKLFF. CDR3 sequence (DNA): TGTGCCAGTAGTATACAAGGCGAAAAACTGTTTTTT.

The chain couples TRBV19 to TRBJ2-1; maybe TRBD2 (6 bases). Trimming left V 3 bases short and J 8 bases short, with 17 bases between. The CDR3 is 15 residues long. Germline CDR1 LNHDA, CDR2 SQIVND (reference sequence). CDR3 amino acids: CASSILGGLLDEQFF. DNA for the CDR3: TGTGCCAGTAGTATCCTGGGAGGACTTTTAGATGAGCAGTTCTTC. Based on the CDR3 plus reference TRBV19 and TRBJ2-1, the full variable domain is DGGITQSPKYLFRKEGQNVTLSCEQNLNHDAMYWYRQDPGQGLRLIYYSQIVNDFQKGDIAEGYSVSREKKESFPLTVTSAQKNPTAFYLCASSILGGLLDEQFFGPGTRLTVL.

The chain recombines TRBV11-3 with TRBJ1-1; D gene uncertain. The CDR3 is 13 amino acids. Between the trimmed V and J ends, which lost 2 bases and 0 bases, there was a span of 4 bases. Germline V gives CDR1 SGHNT, CDR2 YENEEA. The DNA of the CDR3 is TGTGCCAGCAGCTTACGCGTGAACACTGAAGCTTTCTTT. Its translation is CASSLRVNTEAFF.

The chain is built from TRBV7-9 and TRBJ1-6; no reliable D call. Looked up from germline, CDR1 is SEHNR and CDR2 is FQNEAQ (reference sequence). The CDR3 is 14 amino acids. V lost 2 bases and J 6 bases, leaving 8 bases between the germline ends. Here the CDR3 reads CASSLFASNSPLHF. CDR3 bases: TGTGCCAGCAGCTTATTCGCGAGTAATTCACCCCTCCACTTT.

This rearrangement joins TRBV7-3 to TRBJ1-5, with 10 nucleotides matching TRBD1. Germline loops: CDR1 SGHTA, CDR2 FQGTGA. Trimming removed 0 bases from V and 2 bases from J; junction bases left unmatched: 25. CDR3 length: 24 amino acids. The CDR3 sequence: CASSLTAKAPGTSGTGDRNQPQHF. CDR3 sequence (DNA): TGTGCCAGCAGCTTAACCGCAAAGGCACCCGGGACCTCCGGGACAGGGGACCGCAATCAGCCCCAGCATTTT.

This rearrangement joins TRBV2 to TRBJ1-4; 9 bases agree with TRBD1. After removal of 6 bases from V and 14 bases from J, the junction contained 10 bases not matched to a gene. CDR1 and CDR2 from the germline V gene are SNHLY and FYNNEI. The CDR3 loop spans 13 amino acids. CDR3 DNA sequence: TGTGCCAGCAGACCTGGACAGGGGTTGAAGCTGTTTTTT. Translated, it gives CASRPGQGLKLFF. Combining the CDR3 with reference TRBV2 and TRBJ1-4 gives the whole variable domain EPEVTQTPSHQVTQMGQEVILRCVPISNHLYFYWYRQILGQKVEFLVSFYNNEISEKSEIFDDQFSVERPDGSNFTLKIRSTKLEDSAMYFCASRPGQGLKLFFGSGTQLSVL.

The J gene is TRBJ1-1, the V gene TRBV6-5, with D hard to call. Germline V lookup: CDR1 MNHEY, CDR2 SVGAGI. The CDR3 runs 14 residues. The V end was cut by 7 bases, the J end by 3 bases, with 15 bases between. The CDR3 DNA reads as TGTGCCAGCACCCCCGGGCAGACCTACACTGAAGCTTTCTTT. It specifies CASTPGQTYTEAFF.

This clone appeared a single time. V and J are TRBV28 and TRBJ2-7, with D perhaps TRBD2 (6 bases). Germline assignment: CDR1 MDHEN and CDR2 SYDVKM. The CDR3 is made up of 18 amino acids. The germline V and J ends were trimmed by 4 bases and 5 bases, with 27 bases remaining between them. DNA for the CDR3: TGTGCCAGCAGTTGGGCGGGGCTGAAGACTAGACTGCCAGACGAGCAGTACTTC. Its protein is CASSWAGLKTRLPDEQYF. Filled out from reference TRBV28 and TRBJ2-7, the complete variable domain reads DVKVTQSSRYLVKRTGEKVFLECVQDMDHENMFWYRQDPGLGLRLIYFSYDVKMKEKGDIPEGYSVSREKKERFSLILESASTNQTSMYLCASSWAGLKTRLPDEQYFGPGTRLTVT.

The V call is TRBV5-1, the J call TRBJ2-7; 12 bases match TRBD1. The CDR3 has 15 residues. The trim removed 3 bases at V and 4 bases at J, leaving 5 bases unmatched. Germline values: CDR1 SGHRS, CDR2 YFSETQ. CDR3 residues: CASSSWDRGLYEQYF. DNA for the CDR3: TGCGCCAGCAGCTCCTGGGACAGGGGGCTTTACGAGCAGTACTTC.

V usage is TRBV2 and J usage is TRBJ1-2; TRBD1 agrees at 7 bases. Trimming took 6 bases from V and 0 from J; bases not matched to a gene: 4. The CDR3 is made up of 14 amino acids. CDR1 and CDR2 from the germline V gene are SNHLY and FYNNEI. The DNA for the CDR3 is TGTGCCAGCAGCGACAGGGCCACTAACTATGGCTACACCTTC. The encoded protein is CASSDRATNYGYTF. The whole variable domain, filled in from reference TRBV2 and TRBJ1-2, reads EPEVTQTPSHQVTQMGQEVILRCVPISNHLYFYWYRQILGQKVEFLVSFYNNEISEKSEIFDDQFSVERPDGSNFTLKIRSTKLEDSAMYFCASSDRATNYGYTFGSGTRLTVV.

The genes are TRBV28 and TRBJ1-3; TRBD1 matches at 9 bases. CDR3 length equals 15 residues. The V gene end was trimmed by 5 bases and the J gene end by 5 bases; junction bases not matched to a gene: 7. Germline V CDR1 and CDR2: MDHEN, SYDVKM. The CDR3 DNA reads TGTGCCAGCAGTAACCAGGACAGGGGTAGAAACACCATATATTTT. Translating it yields CASSNQDRGRNTIYF.

The chain joins TRBV6-5 to TRBJ1-1, with D possibly matching TRBD1 (5 bases). The CDR3 has 15 amino acids. With 6 bases removed from V and 0 bases from J, the gap between germline ends came to 14 bases. Germline V gives CDR1 MNHEY, CDR2 SVGAGI. The CDR3 loop is CASSETWGVNTEAFF. In nucleotides, the CDR3 is TGTGCCAGCAGCGAGACCTGGGGGGTGAACACTGAAGCTTTCTTT.

The gene calls are TRBV3-1 (or the pseudogene TRBV3-2) and TRBJ2-5, with 7 bases matching TRBD2. The CDR3 length is 17 residues. Trimming cost V 2 bases and J 1 base; bases outside gene matches: 10. CDR1 is LGHDT and CDR2 is YNNKEL in the germline V gene (reference sequence). CDR3 coding DNA: TGTGCCAGCAGCCAACTCCCGCGAGCGGGGTTCCAAGAGACCCAGTACTTC. It is translated as CASSQLPRAGFQETQYF.

J is TRBJ1-2 and V is TRBV14; tentative D call: TRBD1 (5 bases). Trimming shortened V by 0 bases and J by 1 base, and 12 bases separated the two germline ends. The CDR3 has 16 residues. The V gene's germline CDR1 is SGHDN and CDR2 FVKESK. CDR3 nucleotides: TGTGCCAGCAGCCAAGATGATGGGGGGGTTAACTATGGCTACACCTTC. Protein sequence: CASSQDDGGVNYGYTF.

The rearrangement joins TRBV4-1 to TRBJ1-2; 11 bases are shared with TRBD1. The CDR3 runs to 14 residues. V trimming: 1 base; J trimming: 7 bases; junction bases outside the gene matches: 2. CDR1 is MGHRA and CDR2 is YSYEKL in the germline V gene. The CDR3 is CASSQGTGGSGYTF. CDR3 nucleotide sequence: TGCGCCAGCAGCCAAGGGACAGGGGGCAGTGGCTACACCTTC.

The V gene is TRBV2, the J gene TRBJ1-2; maybe TRBD1 (6 bases). Germline assignment: CDR1 SNHLY and CDR2 FYNNEI. V lost 5 bases, J lost 0 bases, and 13 bases lay in between. There are 15 residues in the CDR3. CDR3 nucleotide sequence: TGTGCCAGCAGTCTGACAGGCCATCCTAACTATGGCTACACCTTC. It codes for CASSLTGHPNYGYTF.

The chain recombines TRBV4-3 with TRBJ2-7, with a weak D call TRBD1 (6 bases). There are 13 residues in the CDR3. Germline values: CDR1 LGHNA, CDR2 YSLEER. Trimming removed 3 bases at V and 10 bases at J, with 16 bases between. CDR3 nucleotide sequence: TGCGCCAGCAGCCACTCACAGGGCCAAGGACAGTACTTC. Its protein is CASSHSQGQGQYF.

V is TRBV5-6 and J is TRBJ1-5; TRBD1 matches 7 bases. The CDR3 runs to 17 residues. V gave up 0 bases and J gave up 0 bases; unmatched junction bases: 6. Germline CDR1 is SGHDT and CDR2 is YYEEEE. CDR3 in DNA: TGTGCCAGCAGCTTGGCCAGGGGGGGATATAGCAATCAGCCCCAGCATTTT. Translating it yields CASSLARGGYSNQPQHF. The variable domain in full, with the rest retrieved from reference TRBV5-6 and TRBJ1-5, is DAGVTQSPTHLIKTRGQQVTLRCSPKSGHDTVSWYQQALGQGPQFIFQYYEEEERQRGNFPDRFSGHQFPNYSSELNVNALLLGDSALYLCASSLARGGYSNQPQHFGDGTRLSIL.

This clone was seen a single time. The rearrangement links TRBV7-3 to TRBJ2-5, with 9 nucleotides matching TRBD2. V shed 4 bases and J 5 bases; nucleotides not matched to a gene: 8. The CDR3 sequence is 15 residues long. Germline CDR1 is SGHTA and CDR2 is FQGTGA. The CDR3 reads CASSSRGRGGETQYF. The CDR3 coding sequence is TGTGCCAGCAGCTCTCGCGGGAGGGGAGGGGAGACCCAGTACTTC.